This TCR beta chain was captured by sequencing in a study of blood T cell repertoires in COVID-19. Only in-frame clones appear in the TCRdb table, and some are missing; sequencing was by immunoSEQ multiplex PCR. The table shows around 450,000 clones, with 75% to 90% occurring only once. The sequence was obtained from a woman under 30 who had recovered from COVID-19. Material: PBMCs or T cells enriched from blood (not recorded which).

The CDR3 reads CASSAQGGRAFF. In nucleotides, the CDR3 is TGTGCCAGCAGCGCCCAGGGAGGGCGAGCTTTCTTT. The chain is built from TRBV9 and TRBJ1-1; D might be TRBD1 (5 bases). This CDR3 spans 12 amino acids. Trimming removed 3 bases at V and 10 bases at J, with 13 bases between. Germline V CDR1 and CDR2: SGDLS, YYNGEE. The complete variable domain, with remaining parts taken from reference TRBV9 and TRBJ1-1, reads DSGVTQTPKHLITATGQRVTLRCSPRSGDLSVYWYQQSLDQGLQFLIQYYNGEERAKGNILERFSAQQFPDLHSELNLSSLELGDSALYFCASSAQGGRAFFGQGTRLTVV.